This T cell receptor (beta chain) was profiled in a study of T cells in Graves' hyperthyroidism and ophthalmopathy. Whole-study findings and limits: Blood shared most expanded thyroid clonotypes above 0.001.

Graves' hyperthyroidism without ophthalmopathy progression within 18 months was termed stable. This CDR3 contains 12 residues. Trimming took 5 bases from V and 6 from J; bases not matched to a gene: 3. The sample holds many counts of this clonotype. The antigen is unknown. The TCR beta CDR3 regions underwent amplification using RNA transcripts as the source. The HTBI primer set served for first-round RT-PCR of the TCR CDR3. TCRdb analysed the multiplex PCR reads with MiXCR anew, one entry per CDR3 protein. The sample contains approximately 210,000 distinct CDR3 sequences, 17% of which appear only once.

The V and J genes are TRBV12-3 or TRBV12-4 and TRBJ1-1, with 7 bases matching TRBD1. This TCR was recovered from a man in his fifties or sixties with Graves' hyperthyroidism. Specimen: blood. For the CDR3, the DNA is TGTGCCAGCAGTCCTACAGGGGCTGAAGCTTTCTTT. Translating gives CASSPTGAEAFF.